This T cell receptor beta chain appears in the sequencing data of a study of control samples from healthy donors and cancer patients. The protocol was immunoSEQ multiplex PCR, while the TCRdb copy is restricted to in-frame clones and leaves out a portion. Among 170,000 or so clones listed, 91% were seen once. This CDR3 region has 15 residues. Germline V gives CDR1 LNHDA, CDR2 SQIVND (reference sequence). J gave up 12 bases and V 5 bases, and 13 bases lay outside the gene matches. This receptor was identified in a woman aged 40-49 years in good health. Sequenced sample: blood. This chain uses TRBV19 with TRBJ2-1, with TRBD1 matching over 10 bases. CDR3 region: CASSGWGTGVRVQFF. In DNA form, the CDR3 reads TGTGCCAGTAGTGGGTGGGGGACAGGGGTAAGGGTGCAGTTCTTC.